The T cell receptor beta chain described here comes from a study of T cell repertoires in cytomegalovirus infection (dated by TCRdb to between 2018 and 2020). Regarding the complete study: The HLA type of each donor mattered for the analysis, because public TCR beta signatures pointed to carriage of CMV infection along with the matching HLA type. Study-level results and caveats: In the ex vivo response, HLA-C-restricted CMV-specific TCR beta clonotypes were dominant, and in two of eight donors the single most frequent clonotype came from this HLA-C-restricted group. In both this cohort and an independent approximately 400-donor cohort, the cumulative frequency of public TCR beta family members distinguished carriers of CMV infection plus the relevant HLA type.

Notes on this clonotype: No antigen is known for it. No quality values exist for individual bases; no much larger clone is one base distant.

Sequencing was performed on an Illumina HiSeq 1500. TCRdb reworked the public reads: Q25 trimming with fastp, MiXCR clone assembly, productive beta chains retained. Each entry merges the rows of one CDR3 protein and shows their most common DNA and genes. The sample contains roughly 300,000 distinct CDR3 sequences, 20% to 30% of them found a single time. Approximately 15% of the sample comes from the top ten. CDR1 and CDR2, looked up from the germline V gene (reference sequence), are DFQATT and SNEGSKA. The junction shows trimming of 4 bases on V and 9 bases on J, plus 9 bases between the germline ends. Including cysteine and phenylalanine, the CDR3 has 11 amino acids. Only the CDR3 portion is preserved as DNA: 33 bases, with reading frame beginning at the first base.

The source is a human donor in good health (CMV status not recorded). Some clones in this sample may be carry-over from other donors' samples. The rearranged segments are TRBV20-1 and TRBJ2-2, with TRBD1 perhaps the D gene, on 5 matching bases. Sequenced: PBMCs. In nucleotide form, the sequence is TGCAGTGCTAAGGGGTCCAGGGAGCTGTTTTTT. Translated, this is CSAKGSRELFF.